This entry lists 22 T cell receptor beta chains sequenced from one sample in a study of CD4 T cells in relation to SARS-CoV-2 and coronaviruses. The unexposed donors gave CD4+ T cells in about 2011-2019, prior to COVID-19. TCRdb's table, derived via immunoSEQ multiplex PCR, lists solely in-frame clones and lacks some. The sample records some 65,000 clones, 80% to 90% being singletons. Sequenced sample: memory CD4+ T cells from PBMCs. Receptor source: a human donor in good health.

V gene TRBV9 combines with J gene TRBJ2-1; no reliable D call. The CDR3 length is 15 residues. Germline CDR1 SGDLS, CDR2 YYNGEE. V shed 0 bases and J shed 2 bases, with 9 bases lying between them. CDR3 nucleotides: TGTGCCAGCAGCGTAGGCCAACTGGCCTACAATGAGCAGTTCTTC. Protein: CASSVGQLAYNEQFF.

V gene TRBV28 combines with J gene TRBJ1-5, with 8 positions matching TRBD1. Germline CDR1 and CDR2: MDHEN and SYDVKM. V lost 1 base, J lost 2 bases, and 4 bases stayed unmatched. CDR3 length equals 16 residues. The CDR3 DNA reads TGTGCCAGCAGTTTATCCCAGGGGGCCGGCAATCAGCCCCAGCATTTT. Translation: CASSLSQGAGNQPQHF.

The chain couples TRBV5-1 to TRBJ2-5; TRBD2 matches 7 bases. Trimming at V came to 7 bases and at J to 5 bases, leaving 5 bases not matched to a gene. Germline values: CDR1 SGHRS, CDR2 YFSETQ. The CDR3 length is 12 residues. CDR3: CASLGEGETQYF. In DNA, the CDR3 is TGCGCCAGCCTGGGGGAGGGGGAGACCCAGTACTTC.

The V gene is TRBV24-1, the J gene TRBJ1-3; TRBD1 is a possible D gene (5 bases). Trimming cost V 5 bases and J 2 bases, with 18 bases left between them. CDR1 and CDR2 (germline): KGHDR, SFDVKD. This CDR3 is built from 17 residues. The CDR3 protein is CATSASPGQGAGNTIYF. The CDR3 nucleotides read TGTGCCACCAGTGCCTCTCCGGGGCAGGGTGCTGGAAACACCATATATTTT.

The chain couples TRBV5-4 to TRBJ1-3, with 7 bases fitting TRBD1. V lost 4 bases to trimming and J lost 4 bases; unmatched junction nucleotides: 11. CDR3 size: 16 residues. In germline, CDR1 is SGHNT, CDR2 YYREEE (reference sequence). The CDR3 spells CASSQGRGAYGNTIYF. CDR3 nucleotide sequence: TGTGCCAGCAGCCAGGGCAGGGGGGCTTACGGAAACACCATATATTTT.

The V gene is TRBV5-4, the J gene TRBJ2-1; D remains ambiguous. The CDR3 contains 14 residues. Trimming cost V 3 bases and J 8 bases, with 15 bases left between them. CDR1 and CDR2 (germline): SGHNT, YYREEE (reference sequence). CDR3 in DNA: TGTGCCAGCAGCTCTCCATCGTCAGGCGATGAGCAGTTCTTC. Its protein product is CASSSPSSGDEQFF.

The chain has TRBV5-4 and TRBJ1-5; 9 bases match TRBD1. J was trimmed by 0 bases and V by 2 bases; bases with no gene match: 15. CDR3 size: 20 residues. CDR1 SGHNT and CDR2 YYREEE come from the germline V gene (reference sequence). CDR3 sequence: CASSFHGSRQGGYSNQPQHF. The CDR3 DNA follows: TGTGCCAGCAGCTTTCACGGCTCGCGACAGGGGGGCTATAGCAATCAGCCCCAGCATTTT.

The rearrangement links TRBV7-3 to TRBJ2-1, with TRBD2 matching 10 bases. V lost 2 bases to trimming and J lost 15 bases; unmatched junction nucleotides: 10. This CDR3 is built from 14 residues. Germline V gives CDR1 SGHTA, CDR2 FQGTGA. This CDR3 is CASSLGGLAGETFF. The CDR3 nucleotides read TGTGCCAGCAGCTTAGGAGGGCTAGCGGGAGAAACGTTCTTC.

This chain uses TRBV3-1 (or the pseudogene TRBV3-2) with TRBJ1-1; D uncertain. CDR1 and CDR2 from the germline V gene are LGHDT and YNNKEL (reference sequence). Between the trimmed V and J ends, which lost 4 bases and 1 base, there was a span of 7 bases. The CDR3 length is 13 residues. CDR3: CASSRLENTEAFF. CDR3 in DNA: TGTGCCAGCAGCCGACTAGAGAACACTGAAGCTTTCTTT.

This chain joins TRBV11-1 and TRBJ2-7, with 8 bases aligning to TRBD1. Losses at the gene ends were 5 bases for V and 0 bases for J; bases not matched to a gene: 9. The CDR3 has 16 amino acids. Germline V gene lookup returns CDR1 SGHAT and CDR2 FQDESV (reference sequence). The DNA for the CDR3 is TGTGCCAGCAGCCGGGACAGGCAAGCTAGCTCCTACGAGCAGTACTTC. Translation: CASSRDRQASSYEQYF.

This chain joins TRBV2 and TRBJ2-5; D not certain. The CDR3 extends over 12 amino acids. Trimming cost V 6 bases and J 4 bases, with 9 bases left between them. From germline, CDR1 is SNHLY and CDR2 FYNNEI. As DNA, the CDR3 is TGTGCCAGCAGATTCGGCTCAGAGACCCAGTACTTC. It is translated as CASRFGSETQYF. Combining the CDR3 with reference TRBV2 and TRBJ2-5 gives the whole variable domain EPEVTQTPSHQVTQMGQEVILRCVPISNHLYFYWYRQILGQKVEFLVSFYNNEISEKSEIFDDQFSVERPDGSNFTLKIRSTKLEDSAMYFCASRFGSETQYFGPGTRLLVL.

The J gene is TRBJ1-2, the V gene TRBV28; D might be TRBD1 (6 bases). The germline V gene has CDR1 MDHEN and CDR2 SYDVKM. Trimming removed 7 bases at V and 4 bases at J, with 16 bases between. The CDR3 totals 14 residues. The CDR3 nucleotides are TGTGCCAGCACCCTGCGTGGGGGCTTCTATGGCTACACCTTC. It specifies CASTLRGGFYGYTF.

The chain recombines TRBV14 with TRBJ1-6; a weak D match, TRBD1 (5 bases). Germline lookup yields CDR1 SGHDN and CDR2 FVKESK. The length of the CDR3 is 17 residues. V gave up 3 bases and J gave up 4 bases, with 16 bases separating them. The CDR3 DNA is TGTGCCAGCAGCCAGGGCTACTCGAGGGGTTATAATTCACCCCTCCACTTT. Translation: CASSQGYSRGYNSPLHF.

The chain uses TRBV5-6 and TRBJ2-5; 9 bases match TRBD1. Trimming cost V 3 bases and J 4 bases; bases outside gene matches: 10. Germline V gene lookup returns CDR1 SGHDT and CDR2 YYEEEE. The CDR3 is 16 residues long. The CDR3 DNA reads as TGTGCCAGCAGCTCGAGCTTTCAGACAGGGGGAGAGACCCAGTACTTC. Amino acid sequence: CASSSSFQTGGETQYF.

This CDR3 reads CASSPAGGRGDTQYF. Written as DNA, the CDR3 is TGTGCCAGCAGCCCAGCGGGGGGGCGTGGAGATACGCAGTATTTT. The chain links TRBV7-9 to TRBJ2-3; 10 bases align to TRBD2. J lost 5 bases, V lost 5 bases, and 7 bases had no gene match. The CDR3 consists of 15 residues. CDR1 is SEHNR and CDR2 is FQNEAQ in the germline V gene (reference sequence).

This chain links TRBV7-9 with TRBJ2-1, with a tentative D call TRBD2 (5 bases). The length of the CDR3 is 11 residues. With 5 bases removed from V and 15 bases from J, the gap between germline ends came to 14 bases. Germline V gene lookup returns CDR1 SEHNR and CDR2 FQNEAQ (reference sequence). The CDR3 nucleotides are TGTGCCAGCAGCCGCCTAGCTCTTCCGTTCTTC. As protein: CASSRLALPFF.

The chain has TRBV20-1 and TRBJ2-5, with D possibly called TRBD1 or TRBD2 (5 bases each). With 3 bases removed from V and 4 bases from J, the gap between germline ends came to 12 bases. The CDR3 extends over 13 amino acids. In germline, CDR1 is DFQATT, CDR2 SNEGSKA (reference sequence). This chain's CDR3 is CSASGGRGETQYF. The CDR3 nucleotides read TGCAGTGCTAGTGGGGGAAGGGGAGAGACCCAGTACTTC.

The rearrangement uses TRBV6-2 or TRBV6-3 and TRBJ1-5; D is perhaps TRBD1 (6 bases). This CDR3 is built from 14 residues. Germline CDR1 MNHEY, CDR2 SVGEGT. V lost 4 bases and J lost 7, with 14 bases in between. CDR3 protein: CASSSQGGGQPQHF. In DNA form, the CDR3 reads TGTGCCAGCAGTTCACAGGGCGGGGGGCAGCCCCAGCATTTT.

This clone was seen just once. The V gene is TRBV5-5, the J gene TRBJ2-2, with 10 bases matching TRBD2. The CDR3 sequence is 15 residues long. Trimming at V came to 9 bases and at J to 4 bases, leaving 9 bases not matched to a gene. The germline CDR1 and CDR2 sequences are SGHKS and YYEKEE (reference sequence). The CDR3 nucleotides read TGTGCCACCACGTATAGCGGGGGGAGCACCGGGGAGCTGTTTTTT. Amino acids: CATTYSGGSTGELFF.

The chain combines TRBV5-1 with TRBJ2-1; D perhaps matches TRBD1 (7 bases). There are 16 residues in the CDR3. Trimming pared 4 bases from V and 3 bases from J, leaving 17 bases between. CDR1 and CDR2 (germline): SGHRS, YFSETQ. The CDR3 DNA reads as TGCGCCAGCAGCCGGGGCGGGACAGATAACTACAATGAGCAGTTCTTC. As protein: CASSRGGTDNYNEQFF.

The V gene is TRBV7-9, the J gene TRBJ2-5; D remains ambiguous. This CDR3 spans 12 amino acids. Trimming pared 3 bases from V and 9 bases from J, leaving 11 bases between. From germline, CDR1 is SEHNR and CDR2 FQNEAQ (reference sequence). The CDR3 is CASSFDKAAQYF. CDR3 nucleotide sequence: TGTGCCAGCAGCTTTGATAAGGCGGCCCAGTACTTC.

The rearrangement uses TRBV5-6 and TRBJ1-2; 9 bases fit TRBD1. The CDR3 sequence is 15 residues long. The V and J ends lost 2 bases and 5 bases, in that order; junction bases with no gene match: 7. The V gene's germline CDR1 is SGHDT and CDR2 YYEEEE. DNA for the CDR3: TGTGCCAGCAGCTTCGGGACAGGGTTGACTTATGGCTACACCTTC. It yields the protein CASSFGTGLTYGYTF.